A selection of T cell receptor beta chains follows, all from one sample in a study of T-cell memory formation after mild COVID-19. TCRdb independently ran MiXCR on the 5' RACE reads; one entry per CDR3 protein. The table has under 350,000 distinct CDR3 sequences, about a sixth seen once; the top ten hold roughly 24%. Sequenced input: PBMCs or a T cell subset sorted from them (not recorded which). The origin of the receptors is a man younger than 35 who had mild COVID-19 (a few samples of this study predate the infection). Cell type and time point are not known. Both conserved end residues are part of each CDR3. D genes are given only for firm matches. Where a row states a size, it is once, few, many or the class of an expanded clone; other rows omit it.

>-|TRBV5-1|-|TRBJ1-6
CASKDGVHYNSPLHF
TGCGCCAGCAAGGACGGGGTACACTATAATTCACCCCTCCACTTT
>-|TRBV5-1|few|TRBJ1-1
CASSLEKNTEAFF
TGCGCCAGCAGCTTGGAGAAGAACACTGAAGCTTTCTTT
>TRBD1|TRBV28|-|TRBJ2-6
CASSLMTGRSGANVLTF
TGTGCCAGCAGCCTTATGACAGGGCGATCTGGGGCCAACGTCCTGACTTTC
>TRBD2|TRBV11-2|-|TRBJ2-1
CASSPLAGAFNEQFF
TGTGCCAGCAGCCCCCTAGCGGGGGCCTTCAATGAGCAGTTCTTC
>-|TRBV20-1|few|TRBJ1-1
CSARSGEAFF
TGCAGTGCCCGGAGCGGTGAAGCTTTCTTT
>TRBD2|TRBV5-1|-|TRBJ2-1
CASSSEVLAGSSYNEQFF
TGCGCCAGCAGCTCGGAGGTACTAGCGGGGAGCTCCTACAATGAGCAGTTCTTC
>TRBD1|TRBV5-1|few|TRBJ2-1
CASSYRGPFGEQFF
TGCGCCAGCAGCTACAGGGGGCCCTTTGGTGAGCAGTTCTTC
>-|TRBV14|-|TRBJ2-1
CASSPEEGSYNEQFF
TGTGCCAGCAGCCCCGAAGAGGGATCCTACAATGAGCAGTTCTTC
>-|TRBV12-3/TRBV12-4|-|TRBJ2-1
CASSFSRVGNEQFF
TGTGCCAGCAGTTTTAGTAGGGTCGGGAATGAGCAGTTCTTC
>-|TRBV4-1|few|TRBJ1-4
CASSLRVQNEKLFF
TGCGCCAGCAGCCTCCGGGTCCAGAATGAAAAACTGTTTTTT
>-|TRBV4-3|-|TRBJ2-7
CASSQDGSAYEQYF
TGCGCCAGCAGCCAAGACGGGAGTGCCTACGAGCAGTACTTC
>-|TRBV9|-|TRBJ1-3
CASGLSSGNTIYF
TGTGCCAGCGGGTTAAGCTCTGGAAACACCATATATTTT
>-|TRBV27|-|TRBJ1-1
CASSPGLRNTEAFF
TGTGCCAGCAGTCCAGGGCTTAGGAACACTGAAGCTTTCTTT
>TRBD1|TRBV4-2|-|TRBJ1-1
CASSHTGGNTEAFF
TGTGCCAGCAGCCATACAGGGGGGAACACTGAAGCTTTCTTT
>-|TRBV10-3|many|TRBJ1-1
CAISAWGENTEAFF
TGTGCCATCAGTGCGTGGGGTGAGAACACTGAAGCTTTCTTT
>TRBD2|TRBV20-1|few|TRBJ2-7
CSARVRLAGVDEQYF
TGCAGTGCTAGAGTTCGACTAGCGGGGGTTGACGAGCAGTACTTC
>-|TRBV5-1|many|TRBJ2-6
CASNQGGGANVLTF
TGCGCCAGCAACCAGGGAGGTGGGGCCAACGTCCTGACTTTC
>-|TRBV5-1|many|TRBJ2-1
CASSLGEGAEQFF
TGCGCCAGCAGCCTAGGAGAGGGAGCTGAGCAGTTCTTC
>TRBD1|TRBV12-3/TRBV12-4|few|TRBJ1-1
CASSWGRGRFSTEAFF
TGTGCCAGCAGTTGGGGCAGGGGGAGATTTAGCACTGAAGCTTTCTTT
>TRBD1|TRBV27|-|TRBJ2-1
CASADRAYNEQFF
TGTGCCAGCGCGGACAGGGCCTACAATGAGCAGTTCTTC
>-|TRBV6-6|-|TRBJ1-5
CASSPNRDNQPQHF
TGTGCCAGCAGCCCTAACAGGGACAATCAGCCCCAGCATTTT
>-|TRBV7-2|-|TRBJ2-3
CASTDIRGSDTQYF
TGTGCCAGCACCGACATCCGAGGGTCAGATACGCAGTATTTT
>-|TRBV5-1|many|TRBJ2-1
CASSNQAGTGEQFF
TGCGCCAGCAGCAACCAAGCAGGGACGGGTGAGCAGTTCTTC
>-|TRBV29-1|many|TRBJ2-1
CSVESSRNYNEQFF
TGCAGCGTTGAATCTAGCAGGAACTACAATGAGCAGTTCTTC
>-|TRBV4-2|few|TRBJ2-1
CASSQDPQRSHNEQFF
TGTGCCAGCAGCCAAGATCCCCAGCGGAGCCACAATGAGCAGTTCTTC
>-|TRBV4-1|few|TRBJ2-3
CASSRADGSSTDTQYF
TGCGCCAGCAGCCGAGCTGACGGCTCTAGCACAGATACGCAGTATTTT
>-|TRBV7-3|few|TRBJ2-2
CASSPNTGNTGELFF
TGTGCCAGCAGCCCAAATACAGGGAACACCGGGGAGCTGTTTTTT
>-|TRBV7-9|few|TRBJ1-3
CASSLEGDTIYF
TGTGCCAGCAGCTTAGAAGGGGACACCATATATTTT
>-|TRBV7-9|-|TRBJ2-3
CASSLWRSPSTDTQYF
TGTGCCAGCAGCTTGTGGCGGAGCCCTAGCACAGATACGCAGTATTTT
>TRBD1|TRBV6-2/TRBV6-3|few|TRBJ2-7
CASSQGATYEQYF
TGTGCCAGCAGTCAGGGGGCGACCTACGAGCAGTACTTC
>TRBD2|TRBV5-1|-|TRBJ2-3
CASSLGSGGSDTQYF
TGCGCCAGCAGCTTGGGGAGCGGGGGTTCGGATACGCAGTATTTT
>-|TRBV7-9|-|TRBJ1-3
CASSSSTGPSSGNTIYF
TGTGCCAGCAGCTCATCAACAGGTCCCAGCTCTGGAAACACCATATATTTT
>-|TRBV5-1|many|TRBJ2-1
CASSLFPRGNYNEQFF
TGCGCCAGCAGCTTGTTCCCCCGGGGGAACTACAATGAGCAGTTCTTC
>-|TRBV12-3/TRBV12-4|-|TRBJ1-1
CASSFRVGNTEAFF
TGTGCCAGCAGTTTTAGGGTGGGGAACACTGAAGCTTTCTTT
>-|TRBV5-5|few|TRBJ2-2
CASSFLTGGTGELFF
TGTGCCAGCAGCTTTCTGACAGGCGGGACCGGGGAGCTGTTTTTT
>TRBD1|TRBV7-6|-|TRBJ1-3
CASSPLPTGTGNTIYF
TGTGCCAGCAGCCCCCTGCCGACAGGGACGGGAAACACCATATATTTT
>-|TRBV20-1|few|TRBJ2-5
CSAPPVGRGETQYF
TGCAGTGCCCCCCCAGTGGGCAGGGGAGAGACCCAGTACTTC
>TRBD2|TRBV20-1|few|TRBJ2-3
CSARDATSLNTQYF
TGCAGTGCTAGAGATGCGACTAGCCTCAATACGCAGTATTTT
>-|TRBV5-1|-|TRBJ1-1
CASSLGFGNTEAFF
TGCGCCAGCAGCTTGGGGTTTGGGAACACTGAAGCTTTCTTT
>-|TRBV6-2/TRBV6-3|-|TRBJ2-2
CASSYSGTTGELFF
TGTGCCAGCAGTTACTCAGGCACCACCGGGGAGCTGTTTTTT
>-|TRBV29-1|-|TRBJ2-7
CSARRQDEQYF
TGCAGCGCCAGGAGACAGGACGAGCAGTACTTC
>-|TRBV4-1|many|TRBJ1-1
CASSQGSLNTEAFF
TGCGCCAGCAGCCAGGGGTCTTTGAACACTGAAGCTTTCTTT
>-|TRBV28|few|TRBJ2-1
CASRTPGLLREQFF
TGTGCCAGCAGGACCCCGGGACTGCTGCGAGAGCAGTTCTTC
>-|TRBV7-2|-|TRBJ2-3
CASRPQADTQYF
TGTGCCAGCAGGCCTCAAGCAGATACGCAGTATTTT
>TRBD1|TRBV28|few|TRBJ2-3
CASWDRTRYEQYF
TGTGCCAGCTGGGACAGAACACGATACGAGCAGTATTTT
>-|TRBV7-9|few|TRBJ1-5
CASSWEVQPQHF
TGTGCCAGCAGCTGGGAGGTTCAGCCCCAGCATTTT
>-|TRBV12-5|-|TRBJ1-2
CASGLVLERAGGYTF
TGTGCTAGTGGTTTGGTACTGGAAAGGGCCGGGGGCTACACCTTC
>TRBD1|TRBV6-4|-|TRBJ2-4
CASSPPDRVRNIQYF
TGTGCCAGCAGCCCCCCAGACAGGGTACGGAACATTCAGTACTTC
>TRBD1|TRBV24-1|-|TRBJ2-3
CATRDRTTDTQYF
TGTGCCACCAGGGACAGGACCACAGATACGCAGTATTTT
>-|TRBV27|few|TRBJ2-2
CASSSAVNTGELFF
TGTGCCAGCAGTTCGGCAGTTAACACCGGGGAGCTGTTTTTT
>TRBD2|TRBV28|many|TRBJ2-5
CASSLGAPGLAGAYLQETQYF
TGTGCCAGCAGTTTGGGGGCGCCGGGACTAGCGGGGGCTTACCTCCAAGAGACCCAGTACTTC
>TRBD1|TRBV11-2|-|TRBJ1-4
CASSQRQGELFF
TGTGCCAGCAGCCAGAGACAGGGGGAACTGTTTTTT
>TRBD2|TRBV5-1|many|TRBJ2-1
CASSLGTSGGHEQFF
TGCGCCAGCAGCTTGGGGACTAGCGGGGGTCATGAGCAGTTCTTC
>-|TRBV4-1|many|TRBJ2-1
CASSHPLIRDNEQFF
TGCGCCAGCAGCCACCCCTTAATCAGGGACAATGAGCAGTTCTTC
>-|TRBV4-3|-|TRBJ2-4
CASSRPGENIQYF
TGCGCCAGCAGCCGGCCAGGGGAAAACATTCAGTACTTC
>-|TRBV4-1|-|TRBJ2-4
CASSQAPGAINIQYF
TGCGCCAGCAGCCAAGCGCCCGGGGCCATTAACATTCAGTACTTC
>-|TRBV4-2|-|TRBJ2-2
CASSPGSNTGELFF
TGTGCCAGCAGCCCAGGGTCGAACACCGGGGAGCTGTTTTTT
>-|TRBV5-1|few|TRBJ2-1
CASSLLAGRIAYNEQFF
TGCGCCAGCAGCTTGTTGGCGGGGAGAATAGCCTACAATGAGCAGTTCTTC
>-|TRBV5-1|-|TRBJ1-5
CASSLAAGGQPQHF
TGCGCCAGCAGCTTGGCCGCGGGGGGTCAGCCCCAGCATTTT
>-|TRBV4-3|-|TRBJ2-7
CASSQDTGDSYEQYF
TGCGCCAGCAGCCAAGATACGGGCGACTCCTACGAGCAGTACTTC